One and the same sample provided the 17 T cell receptor beta chains below, sequenced in a study of beta chain features in type 1 diabetes. All of the isolated RNA was reverse transcribed, so expressed TCRB transcripts were sequenced. Only in-frame clones appear in the TCRdb table, and some are missing; sequencing was by immunoSEQ multiplex PCR. The data show roughly 730,000 clones, with 13% seen just once and about 0.02% held by the top ten. These receptors have no identified antigens. The study, taken as a whole, reports: Significant though moderate, a shortening of TCRB CDR3s appeared in all four CD4+ subsets of Type 1 diabetes patients.

Input material: naive CD4+ T cells from blood. Every receptor here comes from a man between 18 and 35 years old with type 1 diabetes.

Remarks on this clone: Other DNA sequences in the same sample also yield this CDR3. The V and J genes are TRBV29-1 and TRBJ1-1; unclear D gene. Trimming stripped 1 base from V and 0 bases from J, with 6 bases between. There are 13 residues in the CDR3. Germline CDR1 and CDR2: SQVTM and ANQGSEA. The CDR3 loop reads CSVEGRMNTEAFF. CDR3 DNA: TGCAGCGTTGAAGGCAGAATGAACACTGAAGCTTTCTTT.

There are a few counts of this clone. The rearrangement joins TRBV6-5 to TRBJ1-1; D is unresolved. Germline lookup yields CDR1 MNHEY and CDR2 SVGAGI. The CDR3 has 11 amino acids. Trimming left V 8 bases short and J 5 bases short, with 9 bases between. CDR3 protein: CASFRGTEAFF. The CDR3 coding sequence is TGTGCCAGCTTCCGGGGAACTGAAGCTTTCTTT.

This clone has just a few counts. The V call is TRBV6-1, the J call TRBJ1-1; D is unresolved. V was clipped by 6 bases and J by 0 bases, with 8 bases between them. Germline V gene sequence: CDR1 MNHNS, CDR2 SASEGT. The CDR3 sequence is 13 residues long. The CDR3 DNA is TGTGCCAGCAGGAGGGTCATGAACACTGAAGCTTTCTTT. Protein product: CASRRVMNTEAFF.

There are a few counts of this clone. The rearrangement uses TRBV5-5 and TRBJ1-1; no clear D. V shed 2 bases and J shed 3 bases, with 11 bases lying between them. Looked up from germline, CDR1 is SGHKS and CDR2 is YYEKEE (reference sequence). The CDR3 totals 14 residues. The CDR3 is CASSFSAGDTEAFF. CDR3 DNA sequence: TGTGCCAGCAGCTTTTCGGCCGGGGACACTGAAGCTTTCTTT.

The V and J genes are TRBV2 and TRBJ1-4, with TRBD1 as a possible D gene (5 bases). V lost 2 bases, J lost 8 bases, and 12 bases lay in between. Germline V gives CDR1 SNHLY, CDR2 FYNNEI. The CDR3 covers 14 residues. CDR3 loop: CASSETDRGEKLFF. The CDR3 bases are TGTGCCAGCAGTGAAACCGACAGAGGCGAAAAACTGTTTTTT.

This clone was observed a few times. The J gene is TRBJ2-3, the V gene TRBV29-1; D is ambiguous. The CDR3 has 12 residues. The germline gives CDR1 SQVTM, CDR2 ANQGSEA. The V end lost 5 bases, the J end lost 2 bases, and 8 bases lay between the germline ends. The CDR3 loop is CSVHLNTDTQYF. CDR3 DNA: TGCAGCGTTCACCTAAACACAGATACGCAGTATTTT.

This rearrangement joins TRBV4-3 to TRBJ2-3, with D perhaps given as TRBD1 or TRBD2 (6 bases each). V lost 2 bases to trimming and J lost 2 bases, with 17 bases between them. The CDR3 sequence is 17 residues long. Per germline, CDR1 LGHNA and CDR2 YSLEER. In DNA, the CDR3 is TGCGCCAGCAGCCAACCGTCCGAAGGGGGGCCCACAGATACGCAGTATTTT. Encoded protein: CASSQPSEGGPTDTQYF.

The J gene is TRBJ1-4, the V gene TRBV7-9; D is uncertain. CDR3 size: 15 residues. V was clipped by 8 bases and J by 0 bases, with 13 bases between them. CDR1 SEHNR and CDR2 FQNEAQ come from the germline V gene (reference sequence). The CDR3 region is CASRMVGSTNEKLFF. The CDR3 DNA is TGTGCCAGCCGGATGGTTGGGTCAACTAATGAAAAACTGTTTTTT.

This clone was found a few times. This chain joins TRBV28 and TRBJ2-3; 9 positions match TRBD1. Germline assignment: CDR1 MDHEN and CDR2 SYDVKM. With 6 bases clipped from V and 2 bases from J, the junction kept 9 bases outside the gene matches. This CDR3 has 16 amino acids. CDR3: CASSTLGQGPTDTQYF. As DNA, the CDR3 is TGTGCCAGCAGCACCCTGGGACAGGGACCCACAGATACGCAGTATTTT.

This clone appeared a few times. V and J are TRBV7-9 and TRBJ2-1, with TRBD2 matching over 7 bases. This CDR3 comprises 14 residues. CDR1 is SEHNR, CDR2 FQNEAQ, per germline (reference sequence). Trimming at V came to 5 bases and at J to 8 bases, leaving 9 bases not matched to a gene. As DNA, the CDR3 is TGTGCCAGCAGCCTGCGGACTAGGGTCGATGAGCAGTTCTTC. This sequence encodes CASSLRTRVDEQFF.

This sequence joins TRBV5-1 and TRBJ2-6; D call uncertain. Germline lookup yields CDR1 SGHRS and CDR2 YFSETQ. The length of the CDR3 is 18 residues. The germline V and J ends were trimmed by 0 bases and 0 bases, with 13 bases remaining between them. The CDR3 DNA reads as TGCGCCAGCAGCTTGGCCGGTACAAGCGCCTCTGGGGCCAACGTCCTGACTTTC. It encodes CASSLAGTSASGANVLTF.

The sample holds a few counts of this clone. The J gene is TRBJ1-1, the V gene TRBV30; D unclear. The germline V gene has CDR1 GTSNPN and CDR2 SVGIG (reference sequence). Trimming cost V 4 bases and J 2 bases, with 11 bases left between them. The CDR3 sequence is 13 residues long. Written as DNA, the CDR3 is TGTGCCTGGAATAGACAAAGTAACACTGAAGCTTTCTTT. As protein: CAWNRQSNTEAFF.

This rearrangement joins TRBV29-1 to TRBJ1-2, with D perhaps TRBD1 (5 bases). Germline V gene sequence: CDR1 SQVTM, CDR2 ANQGSEA. Trimming removed 4 bases from V and 4 bases from J, with 10 bases in between. This CDR3 is 12 amino acids long. CDR3 nucleotide sequence: TGCAGCGTTGTCCAGGGCACCTATGGCTACACCTTC. This sequence encodes CSVVQGTYGYTF.

This clone has more than one count but fewer than ten. The chain carries TRBV7-7 and TRBJ2-2, with a possible D match to TRBD1 (6 bases). Germline V gives CDR1 SSHAT, CDR2 FNYEAQ (reference sequence). V was trimmed by 4 bases and J by 0 bases, leaving 12 bases between them. This CDR3 spans 16 amino acids. The CDR3 sequence is CASSSAQGANTGELFF. The CDR3 bases are TGTGCCAGCAGCTCCGCACAGGGCGCGAACACCGGGGAGCTGTTTTTT.

This clone was detected only a few times. The CDR3 nucleotides read TGCGCCAGCAGCACCTTTCCGGGACAGGGTCCAGACGGCTACACCTTC. Amino acid sequence: CASSTFPGQGPDGYTF. The chain joins TRBV5-1 to TRBJ1-2; 9 nucleotides line up with TRBD1. V lost 4 bases and J lost 8; bases outside the gene matches: 15. Germline V gene sequence: CDR1 SGHRS, CDR2 YFSETQ. This CDR3 is built from 16 residues. Combining the CDR3 with reference TRBV5-1 and TRBJ1-2 gives the whole variable domain KAGVTQTPRYLIKTRGQQVTLSCSPISGHRSVSWYQQTPGQGLQFLFEYFSETQRNKGNFPGRFSGRQFSNSRSEMNVSTLELGDSALYLCASSTFPGQGPDGYTFGSGTRLTVV.

A few counts support this clone. V usage is TRBV6-1 and J usage is TRBJ2-3; D gene uncertain. This CDR3 spans 13 amino acids. Germline lookup yields CDR1 MNHNS and CDR2 SASEGT. The germline V and J ends were trimmed by 2 bases and 2 bases, with 5 bases remaining between them. The CDR3 DNA follows: TGTGCCAGCAGTGAACTTCCCACAGATACGCAGTATTTT. Translated, it gives CASSELPTDTQYF.

The V call is TRBV29-1, the J call TRBJ1-2; D is undetermined. The CDR3 length is 13 residues. V lost 7 bases to trimming and J lost 3 bases, with 15 bases between them. CDR1 and CDR2 from the germline V gene are SQVTM and ANQGSEA. CDR3 in DNA: TGCAGCGCCCTAAAAGGGCGGGACTATGGCTACACCTTC. It encodes CSALKGRDYGYTF.